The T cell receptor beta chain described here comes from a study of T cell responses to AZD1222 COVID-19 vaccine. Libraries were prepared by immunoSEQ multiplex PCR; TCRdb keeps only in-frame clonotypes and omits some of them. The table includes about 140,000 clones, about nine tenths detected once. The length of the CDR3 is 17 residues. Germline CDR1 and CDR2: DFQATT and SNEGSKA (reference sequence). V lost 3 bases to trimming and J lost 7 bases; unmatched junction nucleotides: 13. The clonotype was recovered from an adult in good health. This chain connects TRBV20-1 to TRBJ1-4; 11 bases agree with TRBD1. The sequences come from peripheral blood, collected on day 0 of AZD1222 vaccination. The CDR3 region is CSASRDRGNSRGEKLFF. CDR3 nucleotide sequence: TGCAGTGCTAGTCGGGACAGGGGGAATAGTAGGGGTGAAAAACTGTTTTTT.